This T cell receptor (beta chain) was found in a study of yellow fever vaccine responses in identical twins. TCRdb reprocessed the RT-PCR reads via MiXCR and lists one record per CDR3 protein. The data show over 10,000 distinct CDR3 sequences, 84% seen once. A note on this clonotype: The antigen remains unidentified.

Germline V CDR1 and CDR2: SGHTA, FQGTGA. This CDR3 spans 14 amino acids. V lost 4 bases, J lost 4 bases, and 11 bases lay in between. Study results and caveats: A vaccine T cell response that seemed partly convergent and partly personalized was reported in twins.

The chain links TRBV7-3 to TRBJ2-1; maybe TRBD1 (6 bases). Specimen: T cells from blood (PBMCs), unsorted or a sorted subset (not recorded which), collected before or after yellow fever vaccination (not recorded which). This sequence was found in a young woman who received the yellow fever vaccine. The CDR3 DNA sequence: TGTGCCAGCAGCTCCGGGACAATTTACAATGAGCAGTTCTTC. Translating it yields CASSSGTIYNEQFF.